Listed below are T cell receptor beta chains from one sample, sequenced in a study of shared clonotypes between healthy human individuals. Clones were read by immunoSEQ multiplex PCR, and TCRdb kept only the in-frame ones, dropping some. This table has roughly 1,800,000 clones, just under 95% appearing once. The specimen sequenced was naive CD8+ T cells sorted from blood. These receptors were taken from a man aged 18-30 years in good health. The CDR3 runs from the conserved cysteine through the conserved F or W. D genes are given only for firm matches.

d_call	v_call	j_call	cdr3_aa
NA	TRBV9	TRBJ2-1	CASSVEGGPSNEQFF
NA	TRBV29-1	TRBJ2-7	CSVTGPTTYEQYF
TRBD1	TRBV5-1	TRBJ1-1	CASSPETGPMNTEAFF
TRBD1	TRBV10-1	TRBJ2-5	CASSDSGTGQETQYF
NA	TRBV5-6	TRBJ2-7	CASSLGSFEQYF
TRBD2	TRBV9	TRBJ2-1	CASSVEASGLYNEQFF
TRBD1	TRBV29-1	TRBJ1-2	CSVEGGQVYGYTF
NA	TRBV13	TRBJ1-1	CASSRDRMGTEAFF
TRBD1	TRBV9	TRBJ1-1	CASSGGQGDTEAFF
TRBD1	TRBV27	TRBJ1-6	CASSLSGTELFYNSPLHF
NA	TRBV5-1	TRBJ1-4	CASSITGNSEKLFF
TRBD1	TRBV19	TRBJ1-6	CASSSGTGAFSPLHF
NA	TRBV7-6	TRBJ1-1	CASSLAENTEAFF
TRBD1	TRBV29-1	TRBJ1-2	CSVLEPGQNYGYTF
NA	TRBV27	TRBJ1-5	CASSLSGLSNQPQHF
NA	TRBV30	TRBJ2-1	CAWSLRGGVDEQFF
NA	TRBV2	TRBJ2-7	CASSEGRGSSYEQYF
TRBD2	TRBV2	TRBJ2-7	CASIEASSGDYEQYF
NA	TRBV2	TRBJ2-1	CASSAGDSSYNEQFF
TRBD1	TRBV4-1	TRBJ2-7	CASSQAQGQAYEQYF
NA	TRBV19	TRBJ2-7	CASSMGSGTYEQYF
NA	TRBV9	TRBJ1-2	CASSTDGGLVYGYTF
NA	TRBV7-9	TRBJ2-3	CASSWSVGSTDTQYF
NA	TRBV6-6	TRBJ2-4	CASSYSFESKNIQYF
NA	TRBV7-9	TRBJ1-1	CASSLPEGLMNTEAFF
NA	TRBV7-6	TRBJ2-1	CASSLIESREQFF
TRBD2	TRBV18	TRBJ2-5	CASSPILAGSETQYF
TRBD1	TRBV19	TRBJ2-7	CASSTVSGQGAEQYF
NA	TRBV5-1	TRBJ1-2	CASSLEMGLDYGYTF
NA	TRBV6-1	TRBJ2-7	CASTVGYSYEQYF
TRBD2	TRBV6-5	TRBJ2-7	CASSYSTGGTYEQYF
NA	TRBV27	TRBJ2-7	CASSLSRGAGSYEQYF
NA	TRBV5-1	TRBJ1-4	CASSLGGRGRDFNEKLFF
TRBD1	TRBV10-1	TRBJ1-6	CASNPGQGTSPLHF
NA	TRBV5-4	TRBJ1-1	CASSWGETEAFF
TRBD1	TRBV7-6	TRBJ1-5	CASSSGQGSQPQHF
NA	TRBV28	TRBJ2-3	CASQRGTDTQYF
NA	TRBV6-1	TRBJ2-7	CASSWTVYEQYF
TRBD1	TRBV6-5	TRBJ1-2	CASSYTGTGLYGYTF
NA	TRBV4-3	TRBJ2-1	CASSQDSGAYNEQFF
TRBD1	TRBV28	TRBJ2-2	CASSTDRVNTGELFF
NA	TRBV5-5	TRBJ2-1	CASSLVTSYNEQFF
NA	TRBV4-3	TRBJ2-7	CASSQDGGPTYEQYF
NA	TRBV6-5	TRBJ2-7	CASSYSGGRDEQYF
TRBD2	TRBV19	TRBJ2-1	CASSPLEAGAGNEQFF
NA	TRBV2	TRBJ1-1	CASSEGPGESEAFF
TRBD2	TRBV6-1	TRBJ2-2	CASSGLAGNTGELFF
NA	TRBV5-6	TRBJ1-5	CASSLGLGQPQHF
NA	TRBV5-4	TRBJ2-2	CASSLAGGPGELFF
NA	TRBV13	TRBJ2-2	CASRYRDTAGELFF
NA	TRBV5-1	TRBJ2-1	CASTGPNNEQFF
NA	TRBV9	TRBJ2-5	CASSPSLDDQETQYF
NA	TRBV7-9	TRBJ2-3	CASSLTYSDTQYF
NA	TRBV27	TRBJ2-2	CASSFGGWTGELFF